The 32 T cell receptor beta chains presented below share a single source sample, sequenced in a study of Graves' ophthalmopathy and Graves' hyperthyroidism. TCR beta CDR3 regions were amplified from RNA transcripts. HTBI-primed first-round RT-PCR preceded second-round multiplex PCR. TCRdb processed the multiplex PCR reads anew with MiXCR; each CDR3 protein has one entry. The data contain some 410,000 distinct CDR3 sequences, about 21% of them singletons. Sequencing was carried out using peripheral blood. All receptors come from a young woman with stable Graves' hyperthyroidism.

This clonotype has a count of ten or more. The chain joins TRBV20-1 to TRBJ2-2; 8 bases fit TRBD1. Germline CDR1 DFQATT, CDR2 SNEGSKA (reference sequence). The CDR3 loop spans 13 amino acids. The V segment lost 4 bases and the J segment 9 bases; nucleotides outside the gene matches: 7. CDR3 amino acids: CSAIDRGVRELFF. The CDR3 DNA follows: TGCAGTGCTATAGACAGGGGCGTTCGGGAGCTGTTTTTT.

The CDR3 protein is CASSYQGASPLHF. The CDR3 DNA follows: TGTGCCAGCAGTTATCAGGGGGCTTCACCCCTCCACTTT. The chain combines TRBV6-5 with TRBJ1-6; 8 nucleotides align to TRBD1. There are 13 residues in the CDR3. Germline values: CDR1 MNHEY, CDR2 SVGAGI. V shed 3 bases and J 9 bases; nucleotides not matched to a gene: 1.

This clonotype was seen repeatedly, ten times or more. The V gene is TRBV7-9, the J gene TRBJ1-1; D is perhaps TRBD1 (6 bases). The V end was cut by 7 bases, the J end by 1 base, with 16 bases between. CDR1 is SEHNR, CDR2 FQNEAQ, per germline (reference sequence). CDR3 length: 15 amino acids. The CDR3 region is CASTSRGGGNTEAFF. CDR3 DNA: TGTGCCAGCACATCTCGGGGAGGGGGGAACACTGAAGCTTTCTTT.

This clonotype was counted a single time. V and J are TRBV12-3 or TRBV12-4 and TRBJ2-7, with D tentatively TRBD1 (5 bases). V was trimmed by 8 bases and J by 3 bases, leaving 20 bases between them. This CDR3 has 15 residues. The CDR3 DNA is TGTGCCAGCGGCAGGGAAAGATCCCTCTACTACGAGCAGTACTTC. Translated, it gives CASGRERSLYYEQYF.

The genes are TRBV28 and TRBJ1-6; D may be TRBD1 (6 bases). This CDR3 has 12 residues. V lost 6 bases and J lost 13, with 13 bases in between. Looked up from germline, CDR1 is MDHEN and CDR2 is SYDVKM. In DNA, the CDR3 is TGTGCCAGCAGCGACAGGAGTTCGCCCCTCCACTTT. Amino acid sequence: CASSDRSSPLHF.

Many counts were recorded for this clonotype. This chain joins TRBV20-1 and TRBJ1-6; D is uncertain. V lost 0 bases, J lost 0 bases, and 9 bases lay in between. Germline-derived CDR1 and CDR2 are DFQATT and SNEGSKA (reference sequence). This CDR3 has 16 residues. The chain's CDR3 is CSARDGSSSYNSPLHF. DNA of the CDR3: TGCAGTGCTAGAGATGGGTCGAGCTCCTATAATTCACCCCTCCACTTT.

This clonotype was counted ten times or more. The conserved closing phenylalanine or tryptophan is absent in this CDR3, likely reflecting a read error. It is unclear where the CDR3 begins or ends on the DNA, so no DNA is shown, and the CDR3 is as TCRdb lists it. This chain uses TRBV20-1 with TRBJ2-7; the DNA was not compared with TRBD1, the D call given in the table. CDR1 DFQATT and CDR2 SNEGSKA come from the germline V gene (reference sequence). A total of 12 residues make up the CDR3, ends included. The CDR3 region is CSARDPGGLVLL.

This clonotype was observed many times. The V gene is TRBV6-2 or TRBV6-3, the J gene TRBJ2-2; no firm D call. The germline V and J ends were trimmed by 1 base and 0 bases, with 6 bases remaining between them. Looked up from germline, CDR1 is MNHEY and CDR2 is SVGEGT. This CDR3 is built from 15 residues. Here the CDR3 DNA reads TGTGCCAGCAGTTACTATCTGACGAACACCGGGGAGCTGTTTTTT. Translating it yields CASSYYLTNTGELFF.

The table lists this clonotype with many counts. The CDR3 sequence is CASSLSNGIEQYF. CDR3 nucleotides: TGTGCCAGCAGTTTATCTAATGGAATCGAGCAGTACTTC. The gene calls are TRBV27 and TRBJ2-7; no clear D. Germline V gene lookup returns CDR1 MNHEY and CDR2 SMNVEV (reference sequence). Trimming pared 0 bases from V and 6 bases from J, leaving 9 bases between. The CDR3 loop spans 13 amino acids.

This clonotype was recorded only once. The CDR3 nucleotides read TGTGCCAGCAGTTTATTCGGGACAGGAGCCTACGAGCAGTACTTC. Protein: CASSLFGTGAYEQYF. The chain combines TRBV28 with TRBJ2-7, with TRBD1 matching 8 bases. The junction had 4 bases not matched to a gene; V was cut back by 1 base and J by 2 bases. The CDR3 sequence is 15 residues long. Germline V gene data show CDR1 as MDHEN and CDR2 as SYDVKM.

This clonotype occurred a few times. Mismatch with germline at one junction end may stem from a read error. The chain has TRBV6-1 and TRBJ2-7, with 7 bases that match TRBD1. Germline CDR1 and CDR2: MNHNS and SASEGT. This CDR3 has 15 residues. The CDR3 DNA is TGTGCCGGCAGTGAAGAGGAGGCAGGGGGCTACGAGCAGTACTTC. Translation gives CAGSEEEAGGYEQYF.

The gene calls are TRBV20-1 and TRBJ2-7; 13 nucleotides align to TRBD2. Germline lookup yields CDR1 DFQATT and CDR2 SNEGSKA (reference sequence). After removal of 3 bases from V and 4 bases from J, the junction contained 9 bases not matched to a gene. This CDR3 spans 16 amino acids. CDR3 coding DNA: TGCAGTGCTAGGAAGAGGACTAGCGGGAGTCCTTACGAGCAGTACTTC. Residues: CSARKRTSGSPYEQYF.

In this sample, this clonotype turned up many times. Here the CDR3 DNA reads TGTGCCAGCAGTGCTAAGGGCGGGGGACATCAGCCCCAGCATTTT. Translating it yields CASSAKGGGHQPQHF. The chain uses TRBV2 and TRBJ1-5, with a tentative D call TRBD1 (5 bases). Trimming pared 4 bases from V and 5 bases from J, leaving 15 bases between. CDR1 is SNHLY, CDR2 FYNNEI, per germline. The CDR3 consists of 15 residues.

V usage is TRBV20-1 and J usage is TRBJ1-6, with D hard to call. Germline CDR1 and CDR2: DFQATT and SNEGSKA (reference sequence). The CDR3 runs to 14 residues. Trimming pared 4 bases from V and 8 bases from J, leaving 15 bases between. The DNA of the CDR3 is TGCAGTGCTATCAGCACGGTGAGGGATTCACCCCTCCACTTT. Protein sequence: CSAISTVRDSPLHF.

This clonotype was counted ten times or more. V and J are TRBV7-9 and TRBJ1-5; no firm D call. This CDR3 is 13 amino acids long. Germline V gives CDR1 SEHNR, CDR2 FQNEAQ (reference sequence). V lost 8 bases, J lost 0 bases, and 8 bases lay in between. The CDR3 DNA reads as TGTGCCAGCGCACGGTCTAGCAATCAGCCCCAGCATTTT. Its translation is CASARSSNQPQHF.

The chain employs TRBV30 and TRBJ2-5; D remains unclear. The CDR3 length is 11 residues. V was clipped by 4 bases and J by 4 bases, with 7 bases between them. Germline lookup yields CDR1 GTSNPN and CDR2 SVGIG (reference sequence). This CDR3 is CAWTIGETQYF. DNA for the CDR3: TGTGCCTGGACTATCGGAGAGACCCAGTACTTC.

The CDR3 spells CASSHDYNSPLHF. CDR3 DNA sequence: TGCGCCAGCAGCCACGATTATAATTCACCCCTCCACTTT. The chain links TRBV5-1 to TRBJ1-6; D is unclear. Per germline, CDR1 SGHRS and CDR2 YFSETQ. V was clipped by 4 bases and J by 4 bases, with 6 bases between them. This CDR3 has 13 amino acids.

At least ten counts were recorded for this clonotype. The genes are TRBV6-1 and TRBJ1-5; 7 nucleotides line up with TRBD1. The germline V gene has CDR1 MNHNS and CDR2 SASEGT. CDR3 length: 14 amino acids. Losses at the gene ends were 5 bases for V and 6 bases for J; bases not matched to a gene: 7. The CDR3 protein is CASSLGQAVQPQHF. CDR3 DNA: TGTGCCAGCAGTCTCGGACAGGCGGTTCAGCCCCAGCATTTT.

In its sample, this clonotype was seen many times. The V call is TRBV9, the J call TRBJ2-7, with D perhaps being TRBD1 or TRBD2 (5 bases each). This CDR3 has 14 amino acids. Per germline, CDR1 SGDLS and CDR2 YYNGEE. V was clipped by 0 bases and J by 3 bases, with 10 bases between them. The CDR3 sequence: CASSVAAGGYEQYF. In nucleotides, the CDR3 is TGTGCCAGCAGCGTAGCTGCTGGGGGCTACGAGCAGTACTTC.

This clonotype was observed a few times. The chain recombines TRBV6-2 or TRBV6-3 with TRBJ2-7; D unclear. V was cut by 5 bases and J by 3 bases, with 11 bases left in between. The germline V gene has CDR1 MNHEY and CDR2 SVGEGT. There are 13 residues in the CDR3. The CDR3 spells CASSRAMGYEQYF. CDR3 sequence (DNA): TGTGCCAGCAGTAGGGCGATGGGCTACGAGCAGTACTTC.

This clonotype was counted at least ten times. The J gene is TRBJ2-2, the V gene TRBV7-2; 7 bases are a match to TRBD2. The V gene end was trimmed by 0 bases and the J gene end by 7 bases; junction bases not matched to a gene: 14. Germline assignment: CDR1 SGHTA and CDR2 FQGNSA. The CDR3 covers 18 residues. CDR3 nucleotides: TGTGCCAGCAGCTTAGCGCTCATTAGCGGGTGGGGTGGCGGGGAGCTGTTTTTT. Translated, it gives CASSLALISGWGGGELFF.

This clonotype was counted ten times or more. The chain combines TRBV27 with TRBJ1-5; 9 nucleotides line up with TRBD1. CDR1 and CDR2 from the germline V gene are MNHEY and SMNVEV (reference sequence). Germline trimming cut 8 bases from V and 4 bases from J; bases unmatched to any gene: 9. The CDR3 has 15 amino acids. The CDR3 bases are TGTGCCAGCGGCCTAACAGGGGGCTCGAATCAGCCCCAGCATTTT. This sequence encodes CASGLTGGSNQPQHF.

The sample holds many counts of this clonotype. The chain employs TRBV6-2 or TRBV6-3 and TRBJ1-5; D is unresolved. Germline V CDR1 and CDR2: MNHEY, SVGEGT. The CDR3 runs 11 residues. V was shortened by 6 bases and J by 3 bases, with 3 bases between the two germline ends. The CDR3 bases are TGTGCCAGCAGAGTCAATCAGCCCCAGCATTTT. This sequence encodes CASRVNQPQHF.

The sample holds many counts of this clonotype. The V call is TRBV19, the J call TRBJ1-3, with unresolved D. The V end lost 6 bases, the J end lost 2 bases, and 11 bases lay between the germline ends. The CDR3 contains 14 residues. CDR1 LNHDA and CDR2 SQIVND come from the germline V gene (reference sequence). The DNA of the CDR3 is TGTGCCAGTAGAGTCCCTGGTCCTGGAAACACCATATATTTT. Protein product: CASRVPGPGNTIYF.

The chain employs TRBV19 and TRBJ2-5, with 9 bases lining up with TRBD1. The CDR3 spans 14 residues. V lost 3 bases to trimming and J lost 5 bases; unmatched junction nucleotides: 4. The V gene's germline CDR1 is LNHDA and CDR2 SQIVND (reference sequence). The CDR3 DNA follows: TGTGCCAGTAGTATGGGGACAGGGACGGAGACCCAGTACTTC. Its translation is CASSMGTGTETQYF.

This clonotype was detected many times. The chain uses TRBV7-2 and TRBJ1-2; the D gene is possibly TRBD1 (6 bases). The germline gives CDR1 SGHTA, CDR2 FQGNSA. This CDR3 is 15 amino acids long. Trimming pared 2 bases from V and 6 bases from J, leaving 16 bases between. CDR3 in amino acids: CASSLSTGSEDGYTF. In DNA form, the CDR3 reads TGTGCCAGCAGCTTATCCACAGGGAGCGAGGATGGCTACACCTTC.

The rearrangement joins TRBV27 to TRBJ1-2; 10 nucleotides agree with TRBD1. The CDR3 consists of 16 residues. The trim removed 2 bases at V and 7 bases at J, leaving 10 bases unmatched. Germline V gene lookup returns CDR1 MNHEY and CDR2 SMNVEV (reference sequence). The CDR3 nucleotides read TGTGCCAGCAGTTTAGACCGGACAGGGGGGGTCCGTGGCTACACCTTC. Protein sequence: CASSLDRTGGVRGYTF.

This clonotype came up many times. J is TRBJ1-3 and V is TRBV28, with D unclear. CDR1 and CDR2 from the germline V gene are MDHEN and SYDVKM. V was shortened by 3 bases and J by 3 bases, with 6 bases between the two germline ends. The CDR3 is 13 residues long. CDR3 nucleotides: TGTGCCAGCAGTTTGATCGGTGGAAACACCATATATTTT. Its protein is CASSLIGGNTIYF.

This clonotype was observed many times. The chain combines TRBV6-2 or TRBV6-3 with TRBJ1-5; 8 nucleotides agree with TRBD1. This CDR3 has 20 amino acids. V lost 0 bases, J lost 2 bases, and 15 bases stayed unmatched. Per the germline V gene, CDR1 is MNHEY and CDR2 is SVGEGT. In DNA form, the CDR3 reads TGTGCCAGCAGTTACTCGAATGGGACAGGTGGGGCTATTCGCAATCAGCCCCAGCATTTT. Amino acids: CASSYSNGTGGAIRNQPQHF.

This clonotype was seen at least ten times. CDR3: CASSPLGVAGDYEQYF. The CDR3 nucleotides read TGTGCCAGCAGCCCACTCGGGGTAGCGGGAGACTACGAGCAGTACTTC. The chain uses TRBV6-2 or TRBV6-3 and TRBJ2-7, with TRBD2 matching 9 bases. The J segment lost 3 bases and the V segment lost 6 bases, leaving 12 bases of the junction unmatched. This CDR3 contains 16 residues. The germline V gene encodes CDR1 MNHEY and CDR2 SVGEGT.

The table lists this clonotype with many counts. V gene TRBV10-2 combines with J gene TRBJ2-5; D ambiguous. The V end was cut by 9 bases, the J end by 9 bases, with 17 bases between. Germline lookup yields CDR1 WSHSY and CDR2 SAAADI. The CDR3 sequence is 12 residues long. CDR3 DNA sequence: TGCGCCAGTAATAGCCTGGGTTCGGCCCAGTACTTC. This translates into CASNSLGSAQYF.

The chain joins TRBV6-5 to TRBJ2-5; D unclear. This CDR3 region has 14 residues. The V and J ends lost 2 bases and 1 base respectively, with 8 bases between them. Germline V gene sequence: CDR1 MNHEY, CDR2 SVGAGI. CDR3 region: CASSYSRTQETQYF. The CDR3 DNA sequence: TGTGCCAGCAGTTACAGCCGGACCCAAGAGACCCAGTACTTC.